Each of the 30 T cell receptor beta chains below was sequenced from the same sample in a study of cytomegalovirus exposure and HLA in healthy donors. With 60 Vbeta and 13 Jbeta primers, the PCR was carried out. TCRdb's table, derived via immunoSEQ multiplex PCR, lists solely in-frame clones and lacks some. The data show around 200,000 clones, about 83% seen once. The material sequenced was PBMCs. These receptors were collected from a woman in her fifties or sixties in good health and CMV-seropositive.

The chain employs TRBV5-1 and TRBJ2-2; D perhaps matches TRBD1 (6 bases). Germline assignment: CDR1 SGHRS and CDR2 YFSETQ. The CDR3 consists of 14 residues. Trimming removed 7 bases from V and 2 bases from J, with 12 bases in between. The CDR3 loop is CASEDRANTGELFF. Written as DNA, the CDR3 is TGCGCCAGCGAGGACAGAGCTAACACCGGGGAGCTGTTTTTT.

This clone has a single count. The chain combines TRBV6-4 with TRBJ1-4; maybe TRBD1 (6 bases). Between the trimmed V and J ends, which lost 5 bases and 7 bases, there was a span of 17 bases. The CDR3 length is 15 residues. Germline V gene sequence: CDR1 MRHNA, CDR2 SNTAGT. This CDR3 is CASSLQGIEGEKLFF. CDR3 DNA sequence: TGTGCCAGCAGTCTACAGGGCATAGAGGGTGAAAAACTGTTTTTT.

This clone came up once. The rearrangement links TRBV7-9 to TRBJ2-5; 12 nucleotides line up with TRBD2. V trimming: 5 bases; J trimming: 7 bases; junction bases outside the gene matches: 11. Germline values: CDR1 SEHNR, CDR2 FQNEAQ (reference sequence). The CDR3 length is 16 residues. In DNA, the CDR3 is TGTGCCAGCAGCCCACCCCTAGCGGGGGGGCCGGTGACCCAGTACTTC. This translates into CASSPPLAGGPVTQYF.

The CDR3 nucleotides are TGTGCCAGCAGCCGGGACAGGAGAGATACGCAGTATTTT. This codes for CASSRDRRDTQYF. The gene calls are TRBV7-2 and TRBJ2-3; 8 bases fit TRBD1. Trimming cost V 5 bases and J 5 bases; bases outside gene matches: 3. The CDR3 has 13 amino acids. Germline CDR1 is SGHTA and CDR2 is FQGNSA.

The chain has TRBV10-3 and TRBJ1-3; D possibly corresponds to TRBD1 (5 bases). The length of the CDR3 is 14 residues. Germline CDR1 is ENHRY and CDR2 is SYGVKD. The V and J ends lost 11 bases and 4 bases respectively, with 18 bases between them. CDR3 region: CAVMDRGSGNTIYF. The DNA for the CDR3 is TGTGCCGTCATGGATCGGGGGTCCGGAAACACCATATATTTT.

The CDR3 DNA is TGTGCCAGCAGCCCTCTTTTGGGAAGCGGGGAGTACAATGAGCAGTTCTTC. Its translation is CASSPLLGSGEYNEQFF. The V and J genes are TRBV7-9 and TRBJ2-1, with 7 positions matching TRBD2. CDR1 and CDR2 from the germline V gene are SEHNR and FQNEAQ (reference sequence). The CDR3 totals 17 residues. V was clipped by 5 bases and J by 4 bases; unmatched bases: 14.

The chain carries TRBV10-1 and TRBJ1-1, with 9 bases lining up with TRBD1. The trim removed 3 bases at V and 4 bases at J, leaving 6 bases unmatched. The CDR3 has 15 residues. The V gene's germline CDR1 is WNHNN and CDR2 SYGVQD (reference sequence). CDR3 nucleotides: TGCGCCAGCAGTGAAACGCAGACAGGGGGCACTGAAGCTTTCTTT. It codes for CASSETQTGGTEAFF.

The chain recombines TRBV28 with TRBJ2-7, with 9 nucleotides matching TRBD1. The ends lost 2 bases at V and 6 bases at J; junction bases unmatched: 5. CDR1 and CDR2 (germline): MDHEN, SYDVKM. CDR3 length equals 14 residues. The CDR3 spells CASSLVDRGREQYF. In DNA form, the CDR3 reads TGTGCCAGCAGTTTAGTGGACAGGGGTCGCGAGCAGTACTTC.

V gene TRBV9 combines with J gene TRBJ2-7, with TRBD2 matching 14 bases. The CDR3 extends over 14 amino acids. Trimming at V came to 3 bases and at J to 4 bases, leaving 0 bases not matched to a gene. Germline V CDR1 and CDR2: SGDLS, YYNGEE. The CDR3 DNA reads as TGTGCCAGCAGCGGACTAGCGGGGGGGTACGAGCAGTACTTC. It yields the protein CASSGLAGGYEQYF.

This clone was counted only a few times. The chain carries TRBV7-6 and TRBJ2-7; D might be TRBD2 (6 bases). The germline V gene has CDR1 SGHVS and CDR2 FNYEAQ. This CDR3 contains 14 residues. The V end was cut by 4 bases, the J end by 0 bases, with 10 bases between. CDR3 residues: CASSSPGVSYEQYF. The CDR3 DNA reads TGTGCCAGCAGCTCCCCGGGGGTCTCCTACGAGCAGTACTTC.

The chain employs TRBV9 and TRBJ1-1; 9 bases map to TRBD1. The germline CDR1 and CDR2 sequences are SGDLS and YYNGEE. This CDR3 region has 15 residues. Trimming at V came to 3 bases and at J to 8 bases, leaving 11 bases not matched to a gene. CDR3 nucleotide sequence: TGTGCCAGCAGCGGATACAGGGGGCCCACAGAGGAAGCTTTCTTT. Translated: CASSGYRGPTEEAFF. The entire variable domain, with the rest obtained from reference TRBV9 and TRBJ1-1, is as follows: DSGVTQTPKHLITATGQRVTLRCSPRSGDLSVYWYQQSLDQGLQFLIQYYNGEERAKGNILERFSAQQFPDLHSELNLSSLELGDSALYFCASSGYRGPTEEAFFGQGTRLTVV.

This rearrangement joins TRBV18 to TRBJ2-1; 9 bases match TRBD1. Germline CDR1 and CDR2: KGHSH and LQKENI. CDR3 size: 13 residues. J gave up 6 bases and V 5 bases, and 2 bases lay outside the gene matches. The CDR3 DNA sequence: TGTGCCAGCTCAAACAGGGGGCTCAATGAGCAGTTCTTC. Translated: CASSNRGLNEQFF.

The chain links TRBV28 to TRBJ1-1; the D is unclear. The V and J ends lost 4 bases and 3 bases respectively, with 24 bases between them. The CDR3 runs to 18 residues. Germline V gene data show CDR1 as MDHEN and CDR2 as SYDVKM. The CDR3: CASSSPTVGWEGDTEAFF. CDR3 coding DNA: TGTGCCAGCAGTTCTCCGACTGTGGGATGGGAGGGTGACACTGAAGCTTTCTTT.

The chain recombines TRBV30 with TRBJ1-1; D remains ambiguous. V dropped 4 bases and J dropped 7 bases, with 13 bases sitting between them. The CDR3 covers 12 residues. Per germline, CDR1 GTSNPN and CDR2 SVGIG (reference sequence). CDR3 protein: CAWIWRTDEAFF. CDR3 nucleotide sequence: TGTGCCTGGATCTGGAGAACGGATGAAGCTTTCTTT.

This clone was seen just once. The chain couples TRBV28 to TRBJ1-6, with 9 bases aligning to TRBD1. The J segment lost 9 bases and the V segment lost 6 bases, leaving 9 bases of the junction unmatched. The CDR3 loop spans 15 amino acids. Germline V lookup: CDR1 MDHEN, CDR2 SYDVKM. The CDR3 nucleotides are TGTGCCAGCAGAGCCCCGACAGGGGGAATTTCACCCCTCCACTTT. This translates into CASRAPTGGISPLHF. The whole variable domain, remainder taken from reference TRBV28 and TRBJ1-6, is DVKVTQSSRYLVKRTGEKVFLECVQDMDHENMFWYRQDPGLGLRLIYFSYDVKMKEKGDIPEGYSVSREKKERFSLILESASTNQTSMYLCASRAPTGGISPLHFGNGTRLTVT.

The chain uses TRBV5-5 and TRBJ1-2; 9 positions agree with TRBD1. This CDR3 is built from 15 residues. Germline CDR1 is SGHKS and CDR2 is YYEKEE (reference sequence). V shed 4 bases and J 2 bases; nucleotides not matched to a gene: 6. The CDR3 nucleotides are TGTGCCAGCAGCACGGACAGGGGTCGGAACTATGGCTACACCTTC. Translation: CASSTDRGRNYGYTF. Based on the CDR3 plus reference TRBV5-5 and TRBJ1-2, the full variable domain is DAGVTQSPTHLIKTRGQQVTLRCSPISGHKSVSWYQQVLGQGPQFIFQYYEKEERGRGNFPDRFSARQFPNYSSELNVNALLLGDSALYLCASSTDRGRNYGYTFGSGTRLTVV.

The chain is built from TRBV30 and TRBJ1-6; 10 positions match TRBD1. The CDR3 runs to 14 residues. With 3 bases clipped from V and 10 bases from J, the junction kept 6 bases outside the gene matches. Germline V gives CDR1 GTSNPN, CDR2 SVGIG (reference sequence). Here the CDR3 reads CAWSSGTGESPLHF. The CDR3 coding sequence is TGTGCCTGGAGCTCCGGGACAGGGGAATCACCCCTCCACTTT.

As DNA, the CDR3 is TGCGCCAGCAGCTCGGGACAGCCTAATGAAAAACTGTTTTTT. Translating gives CASSSGQPNEKLFF. The genes are TRBV5-1 and TRBJ1-4; the match to TRBD1 covers 7 bases. Germline lookup yields CDR1 SGHRS and CDR2 YFSETQ. CDR3 size: 14 residues. V lost 3 bases and J lost 3; bases outside the gene matches: 2. Variable domain in full (rest from reference TRBV5-1 and TRBJ1-4): KAGVTQTPRYLIKTRGQQVTLSCSPISGHRSVSWYQQTPGQGLQFLFEYFSETQRNKGNFPGRFSGRQFSNSRSEMNVSTLELGDSALYLCASSSGQPNEKLFFGSGTQLSVL.

The rearrangement links TRBV28 to TRBJ2-3; 13 bases align to TRBD2. This CDR3 contains 19 residues. Germline values: CDR1 MDHEN, CDR2 SYDVKM. Trimming removed 0 bases from V and 2 bases from J; junction bases left unmatched: 8. This CDR3 is CASSLWLTSGGAPTDTQYF. Here the CDR3 DNA reads TGTGCCAGCAGTTTATGGCTCACTAGCGGGGGGGCCCCCACAGATACGCAGTATTTT.

The chain is built from TRBV28 and TRBJ2-4; D possibly corresponds to TRBD1 (6 bases). The length of the CDR3 is 12 residues. V lost 5 bases, J lost 15 bases, and 17 bases lay in between. Germline V CDR1 and CDR2: MDHEN, SYDVKM. The CDR3 DNA is TGTGCCAGCAGTAAACAAAGGGGGATATCGTACTTC. Residues: CASSKQRGISYF.

This clone was picked up a small number of times. This CDR3 reads CASSEFATGLDGYTF. Here the CDR3 DNA reads TGTGCCAGCAGTGAATTCGCCACAGGGTTGGATGGCTACACCTTC. This rearrangement joins TRBV2 to TRBJ1-2; perhaps TRBD1 as D (6 bases). Germline values: CDR1 SNHLY, CDR2 FYNNEI. This CDR3 is 15 amino acids long. The V gene lost 2 bases and the J gene lost 6 bases, with 16 bases spanning the gap.

The rearrangement joins TRBV5-1 to TRBJ1-2; D is possibly TRBD1 (6 bases). V lost 0 bases and J 3 bases, leaving 24 bases between the germline ends. Germline loops: CDR1 SGHRS, CDR2 YFSETQ. This CDR3 spans 19 amino acids. CDR3 coding DNA: TGCGCCAGCAGCTTGGGGCGCAGGGGAATACCGGCGCCCCACTATGGCTACACCTTC. Translating gives CASSLGRRGIPAPHYGYTF.

The chain has TRBV28 and TRBJ2-1; D uncertain. The CDR3 length is 13 residues. Trimming pared 3 bases from V and 6 bases from J, leaving 9 bases between. The germline gives CDR1 MDHEN, CDR2 SYDVKM. The CDR3 sequence is CASSFPNGNEQFF. Here the CDR3 DNA reads TGTGCCAGCAGTTTCCCCAACGGCAATGAGCAGTTCTTC.

V and J are TRBV25-1 and TRBJ2-5; 12 bases align to TRBD1. The trim removed 5 bases at V and 5 bases at J, leaving 9 bases unmatched. The germline V gene encodes CDR1 MGHDK and CDR2 SYGVNS. This CDR3 region has 16 residues. The CDR3 DNA follows: TGTGCCAGCAGTCAGTGGGGACAGGGGGCCGAGGAGACCCAGTACTTC. Amino acids: CASSQWGQGAEETQYF.

The J gene is TRBJ2-7, the V gene TRBV4-1; 7 nucleotides match TRBD1. The junction had 7 bases not matched to a gene; V was cut back by 3 bases and J by 2 bases. This CDR3 region has 15 residues. CDR1 is MGHRA and CDR2 is YSYEKL in the germline V gene. The CDR3 loop is CASSQGDSDAYEQYF. The CDR3 DNA reads as TGCGCCAGCAGCCAGGGGGACAGCGACGCCTACGAGCAGTACTTC.

The V call is TRBV18, the J call TRBJ2-5, with D maybe TRBD2 (7 bases). The germline gives CDR1 KGHSH, CDR2 LQKENI. The germline V and J ends were trimmed by 3 bases and 5 bases, with 19 bases remaining between them. The CDR3 is made up of 16 amino acids. The CDR3 is CASSPPSGGGWETQYF. The DNA for the CDR3 is TGTGCCAGCTCACCCCCGTCGGGGGGCGGTTGGGAGACCCAGTACTTC.

The V call is TRBV6-1, the J call TRBJ2-3; possible D gene TRBD2, 5 bases. V was cut by 6 bases and J by 3 bases, with 10 bases left in between. The germline V gene has CDR1 MNHNS and CDR2 SASEGT. This CDR3 comprises 13 residues. CDR3 coding DNA: TGTGCCAGCAGGAGGGATCGGACAGATACGCAGTATTTT. Protein product: CASRRDRTDTQYF.

The chain carries TRBV5-4 and TRBJ1-2, with 7 bases aligning to TRBD1. The CDR3 has 17 amino acids. Germline V lookup: CDR1 SGHNT, CDR2 YYREEE (reference sequence). Trimming removed 4 bases from V and 0 bases from J; junction bases left unmatched: 12. CDR3 nucleotide sequence: TGTGCCAGCAGCCCGCGACAGGGAAAACGAACTAACTATGGCTACACCTTC. This translates into CASSPRQGKRTNYGYTF.

The chain joins TRBV19 to TRBJ1-2, with TRBD1 as a possible D gene (5 bases). The CDR3 runs 11 residues. V lost 9 bases to trimming and J lost 4 bases, with 9 bases between them. CDR1 and CDR2 (germline): LNHDA, SQIVND (reference sequence). The CDR3: CASTGAYGYTF. The DNA of the CDR3 is TGTGCCAGCACAGGTGCCTATGGCTACACCTTC. Filled out from reference TRBV19 and TRBJ1-2, the complete variable domain reads DGGITQSPKYLFRKEGQNVTLSCEQNLNHDAMYWYRQDPGQGLRLIYYSQIVNDFQKGDIAEGYSVSREKKESFPLTVTSAQKNPTAFYLCASTGAYGYTFGSGTRLTVV.

The rearrangement links TRBV7-2 to TRBJ2-3, with unresolved D. The CDR3 sequence is 14 residues long. V was trimmed by 4 bases and J by 4 bases, leaving 12 bases between them. Germline CDR1 SGHTA, CDR2 FQGNSA. In DNA form, the CDR3 reads TGTGCCAGCAGCTCCCTGGGCTCCTCAGATACGCAGTATTTT. Protein sequence: CASSSLGSSDTQYF.